This TCR beta chain was profiled in a study of T cells after yellow fever vaccination. Across the study: Low-cell-number fractions underwent preparation using SMART-Seq v4 Ultra Low Input. Points from the study as a whole: Any FACS-sorted repertoire could hold abundant clonotypes that contaminate it from the bulk population. Once the booster was given, most primary-vaccination clones reappeared, at about 96% for CD4 and 88% for CD8.

V lost 0 bases to trimming and J lost 4 bases, with 13 bases between them. Germline-derived CDR1 and CDR2 are SGHRS and YFSETQ. The CDR3 totals 15 residues. This clonotype was picked up many times. Antigen: not known. As TCR cDNA was made by 5'RACE template switching, a universal primer site and UMIs were added. TCRdb ran MiXCR on the 5' RACE reads and lists one entry per CDR3 protein. This sample has some 670,000 distinct CDR3 sequences, with roughly an eighth found just once. The source material was PBMCs, sampled on the day of the yellow fever booster vaccination. The TCR originated in a man aged 25 to 45 who received the YFV17D yellow fever vaccine. This chain links TRBV5-1 with TRBJ1-2, with a tentative D call TRBD1 (6 bases). CDR3 residues: CASSLGAGQPYGYTF. The CDR3 coding sequence is TGCGCCAGCAGCTTGGGGGCAGGACAGCCCTATGGCTACACCTTC.